This TCR beta chain was found in a study of OX40 agonist ivuxolimab in advanced cancers. Overall study: Those enrolled were about 82% male, with a mean age of around 57 years and ages from 23 to 79. Prior anti-PD-1, anti-PD-L1 or anti-CTLA-4 therapy did not bar entry, and around 39% had some. Partial responses were achieved by three patients, one with hepatocellular carcinoma and two with cutaneous melanoma.

Method: immunoSEQ multiplex PCR; TCRdb's copy keeps in-frame clones and lacks some. The sample contains over 75,000 clones, 90% to 95% of which appear only once. V shed 3 bases and J shed 6 bases, with 15 bases lying between them. Germline lookup yields CDR1 SEHNR and CDR2 FQNEAQ (reference sequence). The CDR3 length is 15 residues. Cycle 7 day 1, cycle 4 day 1, and baseline were the timepoints at which blood was sampled. The sequence derives from an adult with an advanced solid tumor such as melanoma, head and neck, liver or kidney cancer. The source material was CD4+ or CD8+ T cells sorted from blood, sampled in a trial of the OX40 agonist ivuxolimab. The rearrangement uses TRBV7-9 and TRBJ2-1; a weak D match, TRBD1 (5 bases). In DNA, the CDR3 is TGTGCCAGCAGCTTTCTCTCAGGGTTATTCAATGAGCAGTTCTTC. This codes for CASSFLSGLFNEQFF.